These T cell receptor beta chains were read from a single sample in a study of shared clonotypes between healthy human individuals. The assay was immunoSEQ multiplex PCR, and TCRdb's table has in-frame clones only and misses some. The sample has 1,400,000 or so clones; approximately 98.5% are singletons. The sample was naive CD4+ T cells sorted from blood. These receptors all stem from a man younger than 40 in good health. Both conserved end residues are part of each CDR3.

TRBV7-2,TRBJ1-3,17,CASSFRQALPRGNTIYF
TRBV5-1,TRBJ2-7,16,CASSHGTSGREDEQYF
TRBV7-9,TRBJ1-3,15,CASSPTRGSGNTIYF
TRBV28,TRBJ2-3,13,CASSSPPPDTQYF
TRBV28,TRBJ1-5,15,CASSSGSLYNQPQHF
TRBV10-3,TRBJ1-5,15,CAISESRMSNQPQHF
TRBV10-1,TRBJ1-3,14,CASSESGAGNTIYF
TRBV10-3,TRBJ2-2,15,CAISGRDYAGGELFF
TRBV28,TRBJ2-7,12,CASSLLEDGQYF
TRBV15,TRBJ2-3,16,CATNPGASGPTDTQYF
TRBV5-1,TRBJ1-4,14,CASSLGIRDEKLFF
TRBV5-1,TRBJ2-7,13,CASRGTSSYEQYF
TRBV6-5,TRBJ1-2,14,CASSYSVNNYGYTF
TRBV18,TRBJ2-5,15,CASSPRTGGVETQYF
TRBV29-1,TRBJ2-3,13,CSDTGTSGATQYF
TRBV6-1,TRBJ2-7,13,CASKDRVSYEQYF
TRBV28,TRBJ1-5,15,CASSLSHSHNQPQHF
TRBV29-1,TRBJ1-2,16,CSVDNHNRDYYYGYTF
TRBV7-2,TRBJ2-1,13,CASSLGLGVEQFF
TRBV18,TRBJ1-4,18,CASSPLGPRAGSNEKLFF
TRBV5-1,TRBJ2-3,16,CASSLTLAGGTDTQYF
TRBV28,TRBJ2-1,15,CASGGTSGIYNEQFF
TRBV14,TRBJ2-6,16,CASSQAGWSGANVLTF
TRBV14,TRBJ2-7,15,CASSQGPGSSYEQYF
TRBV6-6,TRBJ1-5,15,CASTRGQGSNQPQHF
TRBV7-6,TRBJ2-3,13,CASTARFADTQYF
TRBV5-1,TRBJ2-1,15,CASSLGLAGGDEQFF
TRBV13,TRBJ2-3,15,CASSLVPLGGDTQYF
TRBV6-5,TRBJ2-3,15,CASSPRRSVTDTQYF
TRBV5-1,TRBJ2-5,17,CASSFRGLAGSYETQYF
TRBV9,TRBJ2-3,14,CASSVDVDGDTQYF
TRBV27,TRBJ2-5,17,CASSPPMGRDNQETQYF